The 2 T cell receptor beta chains presented below share a single source sample, sequenced in a study of blood T cell repertoires in COVID-19 (dated by TCRdb to between 2020 and 2021). The receptor library was made with the immunoSEQ multiplex PCR assay. The immuneACCESS repertoire file appears here via TCRdb, limited to in-frame rearrangements. These files lack a portion of the clones; in checked studies, under half of the deficit traces to unresolved V genes, and the cause of the others is not known. This sample gives some 130,000 clones in total; roughly 90% of them show up just once. Together, the top ten hold around 2.9% of the sample. The sequenced material came from peripheral blood. The receptor set was obtained from a man in his sixties with active or convalescent COVID-19.

The V call is TRBV7-3, the J call TRBJ2-3, with D unresolved. V lost 6 bases and J 0 bases, leaving 7 bases between the germline ends. The CDR3 contains 13 residues. The germline CDR1 and CDR2 sequences are SGHTA and FQGTGA. CDR3 loop: CASSPTSTDTQYF. In DNA form, the CDR3 reads TGTGCCAGCAGTCCGACTAGCACAGATACGCAGTATTTT.

This clone was seen only once. The chain uses TRBV24-1 and TRBJ1-2; D remains ambiguous. This CDR3 is 13 amino acids long. The germline gives CDR1 KGHDR, CDR2 SFDVKD. Trimming removed 5 bases from V and 8 bases from J, with 14 bases in between. The CDR3 bases are TGTGCCACCAGTGGAACCGGGGTAGGAGGCTACACCTTC. Protein product: CATSGTGVGGYTF.